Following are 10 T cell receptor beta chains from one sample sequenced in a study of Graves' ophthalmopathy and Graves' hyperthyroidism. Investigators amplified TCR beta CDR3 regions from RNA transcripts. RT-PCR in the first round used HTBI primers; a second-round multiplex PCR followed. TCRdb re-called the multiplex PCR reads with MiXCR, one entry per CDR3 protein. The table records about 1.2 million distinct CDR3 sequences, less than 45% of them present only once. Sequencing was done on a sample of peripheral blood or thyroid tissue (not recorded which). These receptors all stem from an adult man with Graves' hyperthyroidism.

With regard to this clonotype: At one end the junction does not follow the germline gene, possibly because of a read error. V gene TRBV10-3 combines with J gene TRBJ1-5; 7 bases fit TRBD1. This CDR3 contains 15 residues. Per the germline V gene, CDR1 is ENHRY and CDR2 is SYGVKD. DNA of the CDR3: TGTGCCACCAGTGACGACAGGGAGCGCAATCAGCCCCAGCATTTT. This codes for CATSDDRERNQPQHF.

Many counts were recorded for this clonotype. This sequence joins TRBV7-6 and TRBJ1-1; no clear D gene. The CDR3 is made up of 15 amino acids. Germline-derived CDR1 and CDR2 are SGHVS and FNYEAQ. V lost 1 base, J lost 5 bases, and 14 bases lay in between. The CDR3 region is CASSLVPESRTEAFF. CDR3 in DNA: TGTGCCAGCAGCTTAGTACCCGAGAGTAGGACTGAAGCTTTCTTT.

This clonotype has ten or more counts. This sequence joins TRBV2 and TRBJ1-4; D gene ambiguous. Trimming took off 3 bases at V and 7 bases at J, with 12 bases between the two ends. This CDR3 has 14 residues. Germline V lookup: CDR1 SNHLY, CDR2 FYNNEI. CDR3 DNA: TGTGCCAGCAGTGAGGGCCCATCGAGTGAAAAACTGTTTTTT. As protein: CASSEGPSSEKLFF.

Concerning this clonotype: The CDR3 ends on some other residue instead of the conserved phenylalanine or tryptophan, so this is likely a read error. CDR3 sequence reads: CASSHYEGGRNTEAFS. The DNA of the CDR3 is TGTGCCAGCAGCCACTACGAGGGGGGTAGGAACACTGAAGCTTTCTCT. This sequence joins TRBV12-3 or TRBV12-4 and TRBJ1-1; D might be TRBD1 (6 bases). This CDR3 comprises 16 residues. The V and J ends lost 6 bases and 1 base respectively, with 18 bases between them.

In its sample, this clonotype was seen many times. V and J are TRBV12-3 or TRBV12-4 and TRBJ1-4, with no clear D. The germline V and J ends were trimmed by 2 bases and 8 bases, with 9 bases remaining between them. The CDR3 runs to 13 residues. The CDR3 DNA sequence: TGTGCCAGCAGTTTACAAGGGATCGAAAAACTGTTTTTT. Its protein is CASSLQGIEKLFF.

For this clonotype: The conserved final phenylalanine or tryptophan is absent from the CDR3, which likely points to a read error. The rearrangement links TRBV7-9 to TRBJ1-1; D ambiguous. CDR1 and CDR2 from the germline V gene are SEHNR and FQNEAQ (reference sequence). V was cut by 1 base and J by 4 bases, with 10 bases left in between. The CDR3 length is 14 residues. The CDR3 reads CASSLGGGPTEAFS. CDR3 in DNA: TGTGCCAGCAGCTTAGGGGGTGGCCCCACTGAAGCTTTCTCT.

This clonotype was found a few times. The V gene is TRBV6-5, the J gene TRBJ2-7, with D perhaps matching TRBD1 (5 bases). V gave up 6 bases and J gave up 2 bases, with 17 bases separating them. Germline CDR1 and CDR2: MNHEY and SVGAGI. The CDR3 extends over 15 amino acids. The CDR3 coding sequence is TGTGCCAGCAGGACAGAAGCTTCCCAACCCTACGAGCAGTACTTC. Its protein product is CASRTEASQPYEQYF.

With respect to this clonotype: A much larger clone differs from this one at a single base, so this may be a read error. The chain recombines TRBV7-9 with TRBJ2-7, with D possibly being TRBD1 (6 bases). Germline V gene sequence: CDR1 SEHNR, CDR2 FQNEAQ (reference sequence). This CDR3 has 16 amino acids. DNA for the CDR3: TGTGCCGGCAGCTTAGTTAAGCCAGGGGAACCCTACGAGCAGTACTTC. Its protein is CAGSLVKPGEPYEQYF.

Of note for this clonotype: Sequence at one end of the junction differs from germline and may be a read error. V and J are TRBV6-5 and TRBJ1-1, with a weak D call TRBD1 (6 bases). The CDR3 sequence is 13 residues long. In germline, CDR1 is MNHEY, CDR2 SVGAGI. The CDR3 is CASSTGWVTEAFF. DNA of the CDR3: TGTGCAAGCAGTACAGGGTGGGTCACTGAAGCTTTCTTT.

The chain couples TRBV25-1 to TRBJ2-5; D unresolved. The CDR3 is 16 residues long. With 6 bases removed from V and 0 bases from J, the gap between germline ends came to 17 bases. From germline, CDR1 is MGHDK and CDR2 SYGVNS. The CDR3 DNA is TGTGCCAGCAGCGTTGATCTGGCAAGCCACCAAGAGACCCAGTACTTC. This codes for CASSVDLASHQETQYF.